This TCR beta chain is drawn from a study of blood T cells in healthy people across ages. Study-level results: More naive CD4+ cells and higher diversity were found in long-lived than in aged donors.

With respect to this clonotype: Its antigen remains unknown.

CDR1 MNHEY and CDR2 SMNVEV come from the germline V gene (reference sequence). The CDR3 totals 15 residues. V was clipped by 3 bases and J by 5 bases, with 14 bases between them. Through a sample-barcoded 5' primer and a J-beta primer mix, a second PCR was run for roughly 7 to 11 cycles. TCRdb itself ran the 5' RACE reads through MiXCR, one entry per CDR3 protein. The sample has roughly 800,000 distinct CDR3 sequences; less than 70% are singletons. Sequencing was carried out using blood. The V gene is TRBV27, the J gene TRBJ2-1; possibly TRBD1 for D (6 bases). This sequence originates from an elderly man in good health. Here the CDR3 DNA reads TGTGCCAGCAGTTTTAGGGGGAGTTGGAACAATGAGCAGTTCTTC. This encodes CASSFRGSWNNEQFF.